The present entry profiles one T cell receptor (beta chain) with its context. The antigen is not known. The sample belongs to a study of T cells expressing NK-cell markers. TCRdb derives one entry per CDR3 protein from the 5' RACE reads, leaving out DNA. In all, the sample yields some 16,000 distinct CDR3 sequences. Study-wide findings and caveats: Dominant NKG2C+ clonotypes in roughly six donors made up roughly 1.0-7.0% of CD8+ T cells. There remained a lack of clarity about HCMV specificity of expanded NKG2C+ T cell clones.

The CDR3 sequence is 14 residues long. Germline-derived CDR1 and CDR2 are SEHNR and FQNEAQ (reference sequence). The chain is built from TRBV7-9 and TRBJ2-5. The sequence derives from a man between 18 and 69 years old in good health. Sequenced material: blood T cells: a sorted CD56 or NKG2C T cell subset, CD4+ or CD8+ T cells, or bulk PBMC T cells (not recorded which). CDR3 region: CASSLVDSLETQYF.